Sequencing of this T cell receptor (beta chain) was carried out in a study of T-cell reconstitution after alpha-beta-depleted transplantation in children. Study outcomes and limitations: In patients about two months after transplant, alpha-beta T cells reportedly arose from several hundred expanded graft clones. Surviving thymic progenitors and recipient T cells were the source of high TCRbeta diversity at day 60 in some patients. T-cell numbers and diversity one year post-transplant derived largely from freshly generated T cells.

Unique molecular identifiers were incorporated during preparation of the TCRbeta library. TCRdb fed the PCR reads into MiXCR, producing one record per CDR3 protein. The data show tens of thousands of distinct CDR3 sequences, around a sixth seen once. This clonotype was counted between two and nine times. Its antigen is as yet unknown. The germline V gene has CDR1 SEHNR and CDR2 FQNEAQ (reference sequence). The V and J ends lost 0 bases and 7 bases, in that order; junction bases with no gene match: 5. CDR3 length: 16 amino acids. The clonotype originates from a male patient aged 2 to 9 who had a stem cell transplant for acute lymphoblastic leukemia, so the T cells may come from the graft donor. The sample was PBMCs, mostly from graft donor cells, taken 180 days after TCRalphabeta/CD19-depleted stem cell transplant. The rearrangement links TRBV7-9 to TRBJ1-5, with 11 bases that match TRBD1. The CDR3 coding sequence is TGTGCCAGCAGCTTAGCAGGACAGGGGGCTTTGCAGCCCCAGCATTTT. Amino acids: CASSLAGQGALQPQHF.